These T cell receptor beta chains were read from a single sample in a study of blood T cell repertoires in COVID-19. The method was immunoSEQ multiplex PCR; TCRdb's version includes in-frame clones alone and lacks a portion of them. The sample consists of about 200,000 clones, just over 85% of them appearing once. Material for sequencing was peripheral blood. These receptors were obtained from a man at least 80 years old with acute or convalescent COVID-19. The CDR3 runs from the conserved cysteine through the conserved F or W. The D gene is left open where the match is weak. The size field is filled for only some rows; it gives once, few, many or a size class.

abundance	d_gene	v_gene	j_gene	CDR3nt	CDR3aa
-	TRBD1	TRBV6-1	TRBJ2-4	TGTGCCAGCAGTCAGGACAGGGGAGGCAAAAACATTCAGTACTTC	CASSQDRGGKNIQYF
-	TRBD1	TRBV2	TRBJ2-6	TGTGCCAGCACCGGGACAGGGGGCTATGGGGCCAACGTCCTGACTTTC	CASTGTGGYGANVLTF
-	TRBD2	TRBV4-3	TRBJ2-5	TGCGCCAGCAGCCAGACGGGCGGGGGTCAAGAGACCCAGTACTTC	CASSQTGGGQETQYF
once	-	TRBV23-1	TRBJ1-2	TGCGCCAGCACTGGGCGAGGCTACACCTTC	CASTGRGYTF
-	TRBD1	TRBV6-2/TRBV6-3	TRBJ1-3	TGTGCCAGCAGTTACCCTGGACAGGGCCGAGACACCATATATTTT	CASSYPGQGRDTIYF
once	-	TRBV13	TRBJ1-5	TGTGCCAGCAGCTTAAGGCAGGGTGGGCAGCCCCAGCATTTT	CASSLRQGGQPQHF
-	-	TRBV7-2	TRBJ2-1	TGTGCCAGCAGCTTAGCGGGGGGGCTGGGAAATGAGCAGTTCTTC	CASSLAGGLGNEQFF
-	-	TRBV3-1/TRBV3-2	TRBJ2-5	TGTGCCACCGCGGACAGAAAAGAGACCCAGTACTTC	CATADRKETQYF
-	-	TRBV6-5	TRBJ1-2	TGTGCCAGCAGTCCTACAGGGACCTATGGCTACACCTTC	CASSPTGTYGYTF
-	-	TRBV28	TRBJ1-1	TGTGCCAGCAGTTTTTCCCGACGAGGGGGATGGTGGAACACTGAAGCTTTCTTT	CASSFSRRGGWWNTEAFF
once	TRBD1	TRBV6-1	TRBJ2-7	TGTGCCAGCAGTGAAGTGGGACAGATCTACGAGCAGTACTTC	CASSEVGQIYEQYF
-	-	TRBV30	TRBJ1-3	TGTGCCTGGAGGGTTCAGTCTGGAAACACCATATATTTT	CAWRVQSGNTIYF
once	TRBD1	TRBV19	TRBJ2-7	TGTGCCAGTAGTTATGGGACAGGATACGAGCAGTACTTC	CASSYGTGYEQYF
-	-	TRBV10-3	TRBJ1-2	TGTGCCATCAGTGAGTCTAAACAGGGAAGTGGCTACACCTTC	CAISESKQGSGYTF
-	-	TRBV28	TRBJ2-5	TGTGCCAGCGGACTACTGGAGACCCAGTACTTC	CASGLLETQYF
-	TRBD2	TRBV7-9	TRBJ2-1	TGTGCCAGCAGCTTCCAAAGCGGGGGCTACAATGAGCAGTTCTTC	CASSFQSGGYNEQFF
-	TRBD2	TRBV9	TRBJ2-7	TGTGCCAGCAGCGTCTCTGCGGGAGGAGGGTCCTACGAGCAGTACTTC	CASSVSAGGGSYEQYF
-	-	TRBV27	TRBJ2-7	TGTGCCAGCAGTTTATCGTTCGGGGGGCCCTACGAGCAGTACTTC	CASSLSFGGPYEQYF
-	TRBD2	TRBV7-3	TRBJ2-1	TGTGCCAGCAGCTTTCGAGCGGGGGAATACAATGAGCAGTTCTTC	CASSFRAGEYNEQFF
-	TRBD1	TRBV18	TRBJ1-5	TGTGCCAGCTCACCATGGAGACAGGGTCGCGGTGGCAATCAGCCCCAGCATTTT	CASSPWRQGRGGNQPQHF
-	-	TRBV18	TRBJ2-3	TGTGCCAGCTCTCCTGTTGCGAGTCGGGATACGCAGTATTTT	CASSPVASRDTQYF
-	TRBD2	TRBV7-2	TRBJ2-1	TGTGCCAGCAGCCAACTAGCGGGAGTAGCTGAGCAGTTCTTC	CASSQLAGVAEQFF
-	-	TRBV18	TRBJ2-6	TGTGCCAGCTCACCACAGGGAGGAGGGGCCAACGTCCTGACTTTC	CASSPQGGGANVLTF
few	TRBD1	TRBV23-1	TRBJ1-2	TGCGCCAGCAGTCAAGCAAGGGGAAACAGGGGTGGGCTTTATGGCTACACCTTC	CASSQARGNRGGLYGYTF
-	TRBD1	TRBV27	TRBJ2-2	TGTGCCAGCAGTTCCCTCGACAGGGTTGGAACCGGGGAGCTGTTTTTT	CASSSLDRVGTGELFF
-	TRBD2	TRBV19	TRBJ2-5	TGTGCCAGTAGTATAGAATCCTCAGTGCTAGCGGGAGTAGAGACCCAGTACTTC	CASSIESSVLAGVETQYF
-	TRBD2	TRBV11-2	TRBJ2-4	TGTGCCAGCAGCTCGACTAGCGGTTTAAAAAACATTCAGTACTTC	CASSSTSGLKNIQYF
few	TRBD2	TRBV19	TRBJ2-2	TGTGCCAGTAGCACCCTAGCGGGGGCCGTCGGGGAGCTGTTTTTT	CASSTLAGAVGELFF
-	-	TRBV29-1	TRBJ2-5	TGCAGCGTTGAGTCCAAGAGAGAGACCCAGTACTTC	CSVESKRETQYF
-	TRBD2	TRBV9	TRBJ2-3	TGTGCCAGCAGCGTAGGGGTAGCGGGTCTATATACGCAGTATTTT	CASSVGVAGLYTQYF
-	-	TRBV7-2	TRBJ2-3	TGTGCCAGCAGCTTAGCTTCTTTCACAGATACGCAGTATTTT	CASSLASFTDTQYF
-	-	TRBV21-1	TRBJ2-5	TGTGCCAGCAGCAAAGGAGGCTCCCGACAAGAGACCCAGTACTTC	CASSKGGSRQETQYF
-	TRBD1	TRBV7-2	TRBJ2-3	TGTGCCAGCAGCCGGGACAGGGGTAGGACAGATACGCAGTATTTT	CASSRDRGRTDTQYF
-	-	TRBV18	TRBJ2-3	TGTGCCAGCTCACCCTACAGAACAGATACGCAGTATTTT	CASSPYRTDTQYF
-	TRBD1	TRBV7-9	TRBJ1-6	TGTGCCAGCAGCCCCGCAGACAGGGTTAATTCACCCCTCCACTTT	CASSPADRVNSPLHF
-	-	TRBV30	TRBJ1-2	TGTGCCTGGATTCGCCTGACGTTGGGCGGCTACACCTTC	CAWIRLTLGGYTF
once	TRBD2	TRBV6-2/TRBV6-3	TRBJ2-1	TGTGCCAGCAGTTACCTAGCGGGAAGCCCAAGCTCCTACAATGAGCAGTTCTTC	CASSYLAGSPSSYNEQFF
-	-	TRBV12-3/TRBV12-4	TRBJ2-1	TGTGCCAGCAGGGATGGGCCTCTATGGTTCTTC	CASRDGPLWFF
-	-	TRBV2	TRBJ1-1	TGTGCCAGCAGTGAACTCGGGGAGACTGAAGCTTTCTTT	CASSELGETEAFF
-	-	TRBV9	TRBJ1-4	TGTGCCAGCAGCGCAGACAGCAGGGAAAAACTGTTTTTT	CASSADSREKLFF
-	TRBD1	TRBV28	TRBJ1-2	TGTGCCAGCAGTTTATTGACGGGACAGAACTATGGCTACACCTTC	CASSLLTGQNYGYTF
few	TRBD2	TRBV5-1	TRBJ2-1	TGCGCCAGCAGATCGGGACTAGCGAGAGACAATGAGCAGTTCTTC	CASRSGLARDNEQFF
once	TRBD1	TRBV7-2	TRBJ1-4	TGTGCCAGCAGCTTAGGACAGGGGTTTTGGGAAAAACTGTTTTTT	CASSLGQGFWEKLFF
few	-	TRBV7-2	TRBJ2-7	TGTGCCAGCAGCTCCTCAGGCGGGATCCACGAGCAGTACTTC	CASSSSGGIHEQYF
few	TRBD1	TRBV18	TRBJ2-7	TGTGCCAGCTCCTTGACAGGGGTCTACGAGCAGTACTTC	CASSLTGVYEQYF
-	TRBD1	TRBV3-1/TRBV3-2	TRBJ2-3	TGTGCCAGCAGCCAAGTGGGACAGGGGATTAAAACAGATACGCAGTATTTT	CASSQVGQGIKTDTQYF
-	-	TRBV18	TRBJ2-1	TGTGCCAGCTCACCCCAGCGGGCCTACAATGAGCAGTTCTTC	CASSPQRAYNEQFF